Shown below are 3 T cell receptor beta chains from a single sample sequenced in a study of blood T cell repertoires in COVID-19. Repertoires were generated with immunoSEQ multiplex PCR, while TCRdb's copy carries only in-frame clones and drops some. Of approximately 40,000 clones listed, around 90% are singletons. The material sequenced was peripheral blood. Every receptor here comes from a man aged 55 to 70 with COVID-19, enrolled during active disease.

V and J are TRBV29-1 and TRBJ1-1; 8 nucleotides agree with TRBD1. J was trimmed by 4 bases and V by 7 bases; bases with no gene match: 5. Germline-derived CDR1 and CDR2 are SQVTM and ANQGSEA. This CDR3 contains 12 residues. The CDR3 reads CSGDRGATEAFF. In nucleotides, the CDR3 is TGCAGCGGTGACAGGGGTGCCACTGAAGCTTTCTTT.

The chain joins TRBV2 to TRBJ2-3; 7 nucleotides line up with TRBD1. The length of the CDR3 is 14 residues. V lost 8 bases to trimming and J lost 1 base; unmatched junction nucleotides: 6. Germline V gene sequence: CDR1 SNHLY, CDR2 FYNNEI. The CDR3, as DNA: TGTGCCAGCCACACCCAGGGGGGCACAGATACGCAGTATTTT. Encoded protein: CASHTQGGTDTQYF.

This chain connects TRBV28 to TRBJ1-2, with 7 bases lining up with TRBD1. The CDR3 has 18 amino acids. With V trimmed by 4 bases and J by 7 bases, 21 bases remained unmatched. Germline CDR1 is MDHEN and CDR2 is SYDVKM. The CDR3 DNA reads as TGTGCCAGCAGTTCATCAGGGCTGACAGGGTGGGGACGGGTTGGCTACACCTTC. This codes for CASSSSGLTGWGRVGYTF.